Sequencing of this TCR beta chain was carried out in a study of identical twins. In germline, CDR1 is DFQATT, CDR2 SNEGSKA (reference sequence). CDR3 size: 11 residues. V was pared by 0 bases and J by 8 bases, with 8 bases between. TCRdb analysed the 5' RACE reads with MiXCR anew, one entry per CDR3 protein. The data hold a few hundred thousand distinct CDR3 sequences, with roughly 24% observed a single time. The same sample was also used in a study of T cells expressing NK-cell markers.

This chain joins TRBV20-1 and TRBJ2-7; D perhaps matches TRBD2 (5 bases). The receptor was isolated from a woman aged 18-29 years in good health. Sequencing input: CD4+ T cells sorted from blood. Here the CDR3 DNA reads TGCAGTGCTAGAGATCTAGCAAAGCAGTACTTC. Amino acid sequence: CSARDLAKQYF.